This passage covers 2 T cell receptor beta chains from one sample sequenced in a study of cytomegalovirus exposure and HLA in healthy donors. This PCR relied on a set of 60 Vbeta primers and 13 Jbeta primers. Some clones are missing from TCRdb's copy, which holds only in-frame ones; the method was immunoSEQ multiplex PCR. The table records about 130,000 clones, around 9% of them present only once. Sequenced sample: PBMCs. The source of these receptors is a man between 40 and 49 years old in good health and CMV-seronegative.

The chain couples TRBV9 to TRBJ2-1; 9 nucleotides agree with TRBD1. V lost 3 bases to trimming and J lost 4 bases; unmatched junction nucleotides: 5. CDR1 and CDR2 from the germline V gene are SGDLS and YYNGEE. This CDR3 is 15 amino acids long. The CDR3 is CASSAAGQGYNEQFF. The CDR3 DNA reads as TGTGCCAGCAGCGCTGCCGGACAGGGGTACAATGAGCAGTTCTTC. The entire variable domain, with the rest obtained from reference TRBV9 and TRBJ2-1, is as follows: DSGVTQTPKHLITATGQRVTLRCSPRSGDLSVYWYQQSLDQGLQFLIQYYNGEERAKGNILERFSAQQFPDLHSELNLSSLELGDSALYFCASSAAGQGYNEQFFGPGTRLTVL.

This clone has more than one count but fewer than ten. The rearrangement uses TRBV11-2 and TRBJ1-3, with a possible D match to TRBD1 (5 bases). Germline CDR1 is SGHAT and CDR2 is FQNNGV. V lost 1 base and J lost 1, with 14 bases in between. The CDR3 is made up of 17 amino acids. The CDR3 protein is CASSLVRTGGSGNTIYF. The CDR3 coding sequence is TGTGCCAGCAGCTTAGTCCGGACGGGGGGTTCTGGAAACACCATATATTTT.